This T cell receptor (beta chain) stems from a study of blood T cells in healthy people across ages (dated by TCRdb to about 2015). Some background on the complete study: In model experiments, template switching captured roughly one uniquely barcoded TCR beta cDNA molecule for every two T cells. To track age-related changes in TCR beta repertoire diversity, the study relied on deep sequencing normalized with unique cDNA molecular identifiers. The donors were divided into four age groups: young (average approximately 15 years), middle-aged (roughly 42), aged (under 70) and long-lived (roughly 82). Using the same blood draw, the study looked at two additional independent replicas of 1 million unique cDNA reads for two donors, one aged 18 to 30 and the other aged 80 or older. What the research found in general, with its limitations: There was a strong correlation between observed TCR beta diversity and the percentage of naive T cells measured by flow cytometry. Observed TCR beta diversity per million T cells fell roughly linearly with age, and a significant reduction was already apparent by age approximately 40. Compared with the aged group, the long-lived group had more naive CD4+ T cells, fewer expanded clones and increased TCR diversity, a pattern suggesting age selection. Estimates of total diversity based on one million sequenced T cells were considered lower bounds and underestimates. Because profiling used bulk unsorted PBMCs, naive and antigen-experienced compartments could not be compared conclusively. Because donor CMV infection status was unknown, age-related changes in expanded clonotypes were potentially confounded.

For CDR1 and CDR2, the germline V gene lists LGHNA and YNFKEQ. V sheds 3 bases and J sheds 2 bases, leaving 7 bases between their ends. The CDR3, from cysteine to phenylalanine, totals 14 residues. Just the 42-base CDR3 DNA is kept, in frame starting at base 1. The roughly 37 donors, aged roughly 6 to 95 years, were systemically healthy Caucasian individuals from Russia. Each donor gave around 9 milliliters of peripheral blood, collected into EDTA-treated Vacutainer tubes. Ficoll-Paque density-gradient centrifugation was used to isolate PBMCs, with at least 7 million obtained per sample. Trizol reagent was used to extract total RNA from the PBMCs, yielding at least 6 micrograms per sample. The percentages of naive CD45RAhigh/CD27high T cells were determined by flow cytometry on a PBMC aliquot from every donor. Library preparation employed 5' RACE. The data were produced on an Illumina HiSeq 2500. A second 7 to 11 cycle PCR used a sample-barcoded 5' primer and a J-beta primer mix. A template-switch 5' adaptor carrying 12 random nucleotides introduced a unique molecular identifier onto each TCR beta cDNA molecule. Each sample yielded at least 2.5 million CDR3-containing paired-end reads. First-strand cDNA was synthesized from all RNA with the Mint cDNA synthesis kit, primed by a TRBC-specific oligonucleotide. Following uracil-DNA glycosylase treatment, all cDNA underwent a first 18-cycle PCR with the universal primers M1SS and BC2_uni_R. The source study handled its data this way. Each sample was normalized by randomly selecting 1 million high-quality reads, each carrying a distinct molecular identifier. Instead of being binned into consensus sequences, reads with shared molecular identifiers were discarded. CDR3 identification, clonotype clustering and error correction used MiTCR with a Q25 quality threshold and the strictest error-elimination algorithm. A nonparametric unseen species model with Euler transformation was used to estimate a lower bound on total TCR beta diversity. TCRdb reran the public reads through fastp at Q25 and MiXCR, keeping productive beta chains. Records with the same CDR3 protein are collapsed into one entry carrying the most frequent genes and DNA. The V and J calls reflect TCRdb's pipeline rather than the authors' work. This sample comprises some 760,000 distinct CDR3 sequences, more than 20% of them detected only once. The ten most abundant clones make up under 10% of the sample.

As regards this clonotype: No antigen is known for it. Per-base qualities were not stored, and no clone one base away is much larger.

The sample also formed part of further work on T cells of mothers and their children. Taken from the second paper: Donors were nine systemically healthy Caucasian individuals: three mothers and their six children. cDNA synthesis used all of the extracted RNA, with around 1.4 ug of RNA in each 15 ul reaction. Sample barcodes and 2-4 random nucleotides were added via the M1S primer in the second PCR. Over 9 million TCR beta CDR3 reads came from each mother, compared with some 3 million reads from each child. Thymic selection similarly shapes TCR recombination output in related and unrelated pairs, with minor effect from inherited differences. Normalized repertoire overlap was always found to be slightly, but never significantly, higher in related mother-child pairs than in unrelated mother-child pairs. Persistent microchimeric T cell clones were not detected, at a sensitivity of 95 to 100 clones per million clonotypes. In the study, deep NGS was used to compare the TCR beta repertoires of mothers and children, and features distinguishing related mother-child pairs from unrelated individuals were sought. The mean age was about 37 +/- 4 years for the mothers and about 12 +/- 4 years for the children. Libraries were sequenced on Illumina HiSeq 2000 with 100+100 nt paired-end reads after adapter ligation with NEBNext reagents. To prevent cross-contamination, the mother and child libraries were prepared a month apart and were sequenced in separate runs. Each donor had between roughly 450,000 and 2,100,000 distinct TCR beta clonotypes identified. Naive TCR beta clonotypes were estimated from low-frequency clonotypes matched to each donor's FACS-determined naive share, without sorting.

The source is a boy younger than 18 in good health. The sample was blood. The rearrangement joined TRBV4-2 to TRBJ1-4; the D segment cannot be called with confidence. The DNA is TGTGCCAGCAGCCATCTAAGGACTAATGAAAAACTGTTTTTT. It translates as CASSHLRTNEKLFF.